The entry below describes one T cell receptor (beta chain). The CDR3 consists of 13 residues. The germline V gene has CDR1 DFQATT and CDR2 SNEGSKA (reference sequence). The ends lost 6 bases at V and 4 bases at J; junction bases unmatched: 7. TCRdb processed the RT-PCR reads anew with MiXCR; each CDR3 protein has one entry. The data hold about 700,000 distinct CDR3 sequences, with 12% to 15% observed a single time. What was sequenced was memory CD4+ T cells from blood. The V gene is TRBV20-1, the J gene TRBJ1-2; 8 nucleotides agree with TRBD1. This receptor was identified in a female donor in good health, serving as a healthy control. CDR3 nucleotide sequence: TGCAGTGCAGACTTACAGGGGGGCTATGGCTACACCTTC. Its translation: CSADLQGGYGYTF.